This TCR beta chain is from a study of T cell repertoires in aging, cancer and after chemotherapy. Germline values: CDR1 MNHEY, CDR2 SVGEGT. The CDR3 length is 16 residues. Losses at the gene ends were 0 bases for V and 6 bases for J; bases not matched to a gene: 7. The template was genomic DNA from peripheral blood, not RNA. Multiplex touch-down PCR with TRB-A/B primers amplified rearranged V-D-J TRB sequences. One entry per CDR3 protein results from TCRdb running MiXCR on the multiplex PCR reads. The repertoire holds thousands of distinct CDR3 sequences, roughly 22% seen once, with around 8.5% in the top ten.

The sample comprised blood. This rearrangement joins TRBV6-2 or TRBV6-3 to TRBJ2-1, with 8 bases fitting TRBD1. The clonotype was recovered from a human donor with a blood cancer. The DNA for the CDR3 is TGTGCCAGCAGTTACTCGATTGTCAGGGGGCTCAATGAGCAGTTCTTC. Translating gives CASSYSIVRGLNEQFF.